Given below is one T cell receptor beta chain in context. There is no known antigen for this receptor. No much larger clone is present one base from it, and per-base qualities are unavailable. The sample originates from a study of T cell responses to AZD1222 COVID-19 vaccine (dated by TCRdb to 2020 to 2023). Regarding the complete study: AZD1222 recipients whose second dose came at about 4 weeks and those whose second dose came at about 12 weeks were combined into one group, since spike-specific TCR depth and breadth did not differ between the two schedules. TCR sequencing was performed for 230 to 250 trial participants, of whom around 200 were given two doses of AZD1222 and approximately 25 were given two doses of MenACWY control vaccine. Trial participants were enrolled by age into 18-55, 56-69 and 70-plus year subgroups, with roughly 160, 29 and 62 TCR-sequenced participants respectively.

V and J are truncated by 3 bases and 6 bases respectively, leaving an intervening sequence of 3 bases. From the cysteine through the phenylalanine, the CDR3 covers 11 amino acids. Only the CDR3 DNA is retained, 33 bases long and in frame from the first base. In the germline V gene, CDR1 corresponds to SNHLY and CDR2 to FYNNEI. What the time point label conveys for this sample: baseline before first vaccination. Vaccinee samples were obtained from the UK trials COV001 and COV002, which included a single-blind randomized controlled phase 2/3 trial of AZD1222 (ChAdOx1 nCoV-19) in healthy adults. For TCRbeta chain sequencing, PBMC samples from trial participants were taken at day 0 and at day 28 after the second dose. What the research found in general, with its limitations: CD4 TCRs associated with the vaccine covered the entire spike protein, and the dominant responses were in regions 160-218 and 743-854. Spike-specific TCR breadth and depth rose significantly after two AZD1222 doses compared with day 0 and with MenACWY recipients. The 56-69-year group was small, and its depth increase did not reach significance, likely because of low power. Only five to seven AZD1222 recipients were SARS-CoV-2 seropositive at baseline, limiting conclusions about previously exposed vaccinees. Nearly half of unique spike-specific TCRs reportedly recognized epitopes outside regions mutated in the B.1.351 and B.1.1.7 variants. No day 14 peak-response samples were available, so repertoires were characterized only after the peak T cell response. Most participants were white British and females outnumbered males, and the authors suggested that clonal diversity may have been underestimated.

The CDR3 regions of human TCRbeta chains were analyzed by immunosequencing. The source study handled its data this way. TCRs in the repertoires were matched against a reference library of SARS-CoV-2-specific TCRs that had been generated with the MIRA antigen-specificity platform. Breadth meant the fraction of unique TCRs that were SARS-CoV-2-associated, whereas depth meant the fraction of total T cells that were SARS-CoV-2-associated. Each spike-specific TCR was assigned to its reactive spike region and to a CD4 or CD8 class using the MIRA data. Log10-transformed breadth and depth values were compared by one-way ANOVA with Sidak's multiple comparisons tests. Imported from immuneACCESS, the table was reduced by TCRdb to in-frame sequences with V and J called. These copies leave out some clones; in studies compared against another copy, an unresolved V gene accounts for under half, and the cause of the remainder is not known. The D gene and trimming were derived from the DNA, and the V and J assignments and clone size from that table. This sample gives more than 110,000 clones in total; around nine tenths of them show up just once. The top ten clones comprise approximately 4.5% of the sample.

This specimen consisted of peripheral blood, obtained on day 0 of AZD1222 vaccination. The sequence joins TRBV2 to TRBJ2-1; the D gene is unclear. The TCR was taken from an adult in good health. The CDR3: CASSEINEQFF. The DNA sequence follows: TGTGCCAGCAGTGAGATCAATGAGCAGTTCTTC.